These T cell receptor beta chains were read from a single sample in a study of blood T cell repertoires in COVID-19. TCRdb keeps only in-frame clones here, not all; method: immunoSEQ multiplex PCR. This table holds about 150,000 clones, 80% to 90% found once. The sample taken for sequencing was peripheral blood. All receptors derive from a woman aged 60-75 years with COVID-19, enrolled during active disease. Both conserved end residues are part of each CDR3. A D gene is named only where the DNA matches it firmly.

TRBV6-5	-	TRBJ1-1	TGTGCCAGCACCCGGGTCGGGAACACTGAAGCTTTCTTT	CASTRVGNTEAFF
TRBV5-1	-	TRBJ1-2	TGCGCCAGCAGCCCGGGGGGGGCCGGCTATGGCTACACCTTC	CASSPGGAGYGYTF
TRBV29-1	-	TRBJ2-5	TGCAGCGTAACAACAGGGAAGGGGCCGCAAGAGACCCAGTACTTC	CSVTTGKGPQETQYF
TRBV2	-	TRBJ1-6	TGTGCCAGCAGTGAATGGGGCCCTAATTCACCCCTCCACTTT	CASSEWGPNSPLHF
TRBV5-6	TRBD2	TRBJ2-3	TGTGCCAGCAGCTTAGCGGGGGGTTCACAGAATACGCAGTATTTT	CASSLAGGSQNTQYF
TRBV23-1	-	TRBJ1-2	TGCGCCAGCACCCTAACCGAGAGACATACGAATAACTATGGCTACACCTTC	CASTLTERHTNNYGYTF
TRBV27	-	TRBJ2-2	TGTGCCAGCAGTCCCCGAGGACTAGGGACACCGGGGGGGCTGTTTTTT	CASSPRGLGTPGGLFF
TRBV6-1	-	TRBJ1-5	TGTGCCAGCAGTTCCGAGCAGCCCCAGCATTTT	CASSSEQPQHF
TRBV6-2/TRBV6-3	-	TRBJ2-3	TGTGCCAGCAGTTACTCGGGGGGACCTTATACGCAGTATTTT	CASSYSGGPYTQYF
TRBV19	-	TRBJ1-1	TGTGCCAGTAGTATCTTCCTAAACAGGGCGTGGAACACTGAAGCTTTCTTT	CASSIFLNRAWNTEAFF
TRBV19	-	TRBJ1-1	TGTGCCAGTAGTTTAACACAGAACACTGAAGCTTTCTTT	CASSLTQNTEAFF
TRBV5-4	TRBD1	TRBJ1-2	TGTGCCAGCAGACATGGACAGGGGGCTCTCTTTAACTATGGCTACACCTTC	CASRHGQGALFNYGYTF
TRBV9	-	TRBJ1-2	TGTGCCAGCAGCGTCGGACAGACTGTAAGATATGGCTACACCTTC	CASSVGQTVRYGYTF
TRBV24-1	-	TRBJ1-4	TGTGCCACCAGTGATCCCTCCAGAGGAAATGAAAAACTGTTTTTT	CATSDPSRGNEKLFF